This T cell receptor beta chain appears in the sequencing data of a study of cytomegalovirus exposure and HLA in healthy donors. As concerns this clone: The target antigen is unknown.

PCR used 60 Vbeta primers and 13 Jbeta primers. Assay used: immunoSEQ multiplex PCR; TCRdb lists only in-frame clones, some missing. The top ten clones hold over 0.8% of a sample with 90,000 to 140,000 clones, approximately 14% of them seen once. Between the trimmed V and J ends, which lost 1 base and 11 bases, there was a span of 17 bases. The CDR3 length is 14 residues. From germline, CDR1 is LGHNA and CDR2 YNFKEQ. Findings and limits, study-wide: Most of the TCR beta V segments (in an earlier analysis) were productive either about 87% or about 30% of the time. It was likely that a cluster of highly shared sequence variants was a sequencing artifact. Specificity of three CMV-associated chains for CMV antigens was verified in vitro. The analysis excluded some indistinguishable V segments, including TRBV6-2 and TRBV6-3.

The sample consisted of PBMCs. V is TRBV4-2 and J is TRBJ1-1; no reliable D call. This clonotype originated in a female donor in good health and CMV-seronegative. The CDR3: CASSQVLPPIFAFF. CDR3 nucleotides: TGTGCCAGCAGCCAAGTTCTTCCACCTATCTTCGCTTTCTTT.